The next 10 T cell receptor beta chains were all read from a single sample in a study of persistence of HIV-infected CD4 T cells. This was the immunoSEQ version 4 assay in survey mode. Sequencing was performed with immunoSEQ multiplex PCR; in TCRdb, only in-frame clones are kept and a portion is missing. Of some 48,000 clones listed, about four fifths were seen once; the top ten hold approximately 3%. Lysates of CMV-infected fibroblasts at 10 ug/mL stimulated these cells. Sorted nonresponding memory CD4+ T cells were CD40L-negative, CD69-negative, CD45RO-high. The antigens of these receptors remain unknown. The sample in question was CD4+ T cells sorted from PBMCs after 18-hour stimulation, obtained from a patient who received antiretroviral therapy. The receptors here all came from an adult man with HIV who was CMV-seropositive.

V gene TRBV12-3 or TRBV12-4 combines with J gene TRBJ1-6, with D maybe TRBD1 (6 bases). The CDR3 sequence is 13 residues long. Trimming took off 6 bases at V and 11 bases at J, with 14 bases between the two ends. The DNA for the CDR3 is TGTGCCAGCAGGGACGTCCCAGGGGCACCCCTCCACTTT. It encodes CASRDVPGAPLHF.

This sequence joins TRBV18 and TRBJ1-2; a weak D match, TRBD1 (5 bases). CDR3 length: 14 amino acids. Trimming stripped 4 bases from V and 2 bases from J, with 11 bases between. Germline CDR1 reads KGHSH; CDR2 reads LQKENI. The CDR3 sequence is CASSQHQGNYGYTF. CDR3 in DNA: TGTGCCAGCTCACAACACCAGGGAAACTATGGCTACACCTTC.

V is TRBV19 and J is TRBJ2-3; TRBD2 aligns across 8 bases. CDR1 LNHDA and CDR2 SQIVND come from the germline V gene (reference sequence). The J segment lost 6 bases and the V segment lost 3 bases, leaving 11 bases of the junction unmatched. CDR3 length equals 16 residues. As DNA, the CDR3 is TGTGCCAGTAGTATTAAGGCGGGAGGTTTCAAGGATACGCAGTATTTT. It codes for CASSIKAGGFKDTQYF.

CDR3 sequence reads: CASSLDSIWASGVDFYNEQFF. Written as DNA, the CDR3 is TGCGCCAGCAGCTTGGACAGTATCTGGGCTAGCGGAGTAGACTTCTACAATGAGCAGTTCTTC. The chain couples TRBV5-1 to TRBJ2-1; 7 bases are a match to TRBD2. The CDR3 has 21 amino acids. Losses at the gene ends were 0 bases for V and 3 bases for J; bases not matched to a gene: 21. Germline values: CDR1 SGHRS, CDR2 YFSETQ. Full variable domain (remainder filled in from reference TRBV5-1 and TRBJ2-1): KAGVTQTPRYLIKTRGQQVTLSCSPISGHRSVSWYQQTPGQGLQFLFEYFSETQRNKGNFPGRFSGRQFSNSRSEMNVSTLELGDSALYLCASSLDSIWASGVDFYNEQFFGPGTRLTVL.

The rearrangement uses TRBV9 and TRBJ1-4; D is unclear. The CDR3 runs 15 residues. Between the trimmed V and J ends, which lost 3 bases and 8 bases, there was a span of 17 bases. Germline V gives CDR1 SGDLS, CDR2 YYNGEE. CDR3 in amino acids: CASSELPGVGEKLFF. The CDR3 bases are TGTGCCAGCAGCGAGCTCCCAGGAGTAGGGGAAAAACTGTTTTTT.

By its share, this clone is medium-sized. The genes are TRBV4-2 and TRBJ1-5; D might be TRBD1 (6 bases). CDR3 length equals 16 residues. Between the trimmed V and J ends, which lost 4 bases and 7 bases, there was a span of 20 bases. CDR1 and CDR2 (germline): LGHNA, YNFKEQ. CDR3 in amino acids: CASSPLLTGQEQPQHF. The CDR3 nucleotides read TGTGCCAGCAGCCCGTTACTTACAGGGCAAGAACAGCCCCAGCATTTT.

The J gene is TRBJ2-3, the V gene TRBV9; D call uncertain. Germline V gene sequence: CDR1 SGDLS, CDR2 YYNGEE. Between the trimmed V and J ends, which lost 0 bases and 8 bases, there was a span of 19 bases. The CDR3 contains 16 residues. The CDR3 region has the DNA TGTGCCAGCAGCGTAGAAGATGGAGTCAGTTTGGTTACGCAGTATTTT. Translating gives CASSVEDGVSLVTQYF.

The chain combines TRBV15 with TRBJ1-2, with D perhaps TRBD1 (5 bases). The germline V and J ends were trimmed by 4 bases and 1 base, with 10 bases remaining between them. The CDR3 is 14 residues long. Germline V lookup: CDR1 LNHNV, CDR2 YYDKDF (reference sequence). The CDR3, as DNA: TGTGCCACCAGCATCGGGGGGGATAACTATGGCTACACCTTC. Protein sequence: CATSIGGDNYGYTF.

This clone was detected only a few times. This rearrangement joins TRBV5-5 to TRBJ1-1; D gene unclear. Trimming left V 0 bases short and J 1 base short, with 7 bases between. CDR3 size: 14 residues. Germline V lookup: CDR1 SGHKS, CDR2 YYEKEE (reference sequence). The CDR3 loop reads CASSLVDKNTEAFF. The CDR3 nucleotides read TGTGCCAGCAGCTTGGTTGACAAGAACACTGAAGCTTTCTTT.

V and J are TRBV7-7 and TRBJ2-5, with 15 nucleotides matching TRBD2. Per germline, CDR1 SSHAT and CDR2 FNYEAQ (reference sequence). The CDR3 totals 17 residues. J was trimmed by 5 bases and V by 5 bases; bases with no gene match: 9. In nucleotides, the CDR3 is TGTGCCAGCAGCCCCCGGACTAGCGGGAGGGTAGGGGAGACCCAGTACTTC. This sequence encodes CASSPRTSGRVGETQYF.